One and the same sample provided the 12 T cell receptor beta chains below, sequenced in a study of cytomegalovirus exposure and HLA in healthy donors. Use of 60 Vbeta and 13 Jbeta primers characterized the PCR. Libraries were prepared by immunoSEQ multiplex PCR; TCRdb keeps only in-frame clonotypes and omits some of them. The data show around 150,000 clones, 50% to 75% seen once. The sequenced sample was PBMCs. Every receptor here comes from a woman in her 40s in good health and CMV-seronegative.

The chain uses TRBV28 and TRBJ1-1; D is uncertain. The germline V and J ends were trimmed by 3 bases and 11 bases, with 13 bases remaining between them. Germline CDR1 is MDHEN and CDR2 is SYDVKM. The CDR3 loop spans 12 amino acids. The CDR3 protein is CASSLGRREAFF. The DNA of the CDR3 is TGTGCCAGCAGTTTGGGCAGAAGGGAGGCTTTCTTT.

J is TRBJ1-2 and V is TRBV5-6; perhaps TRBD1 as D (6 bases). CDR1 and CDR2 (germline): SGHDT, YYEEEE. The CDR3 is 13 residues long. Trimming took 4 bases from V and 8 from J, leaving 15 bases between them. CDR3 in amino acids: CASSLQEGDGYTF. The CDR3 DNA is TGTGCCAGCAGCCTGCAAGAGGGGGACGGCTACACCTTC. The entire variable domain, with the rest obtained from reference TRBV5-6 and TRBJ1-2, is as follows: DAGVTQSPTHLIKTRGQQVTLRCSPKSGHDTVSWYQQALGQGPQFIFQYYEEEERQRGNFPDRFSGHQFPNYSSELNVNALLLGDSALYLCASSLQEGDGYTFGSGTRLTVV.

This clone was counted only a few times. The genes are TRBV7-7 and TRBJ2-3; TRBD2 matches 12 bases. V shed 5 bases and J 5 bases; nucleotides not matched to a gene: 8. The germline V gene has CDR1 SSHAT and CDR2 FNYEAQ (reference sequence). The CDR3 spans 16 residues. The DNA for the CDR3 is TGTGCCAGCAGCCCGGGGCTAGCGGGGGGGCAAGATACGCAGTATTTT. Residues: CASSPGLAGGQDTQYF.

This chain links TRBV2 with TRBJ2-1; 13 bases align to TRBD2. V dropped 4 bases and J dropped 7; count of bases not matched to a gene: 7. This CDR3 region has 16 residues. Germline-derived CDR1 and CDR2 are SNHLY and FYNNEI. This CDR3 is CASSGRTSGGRNEQFF. In DNA form, the CDR3 reads TGTGCCAGCAGTGGAAGGACTAGCGGGGGTAGGAATGAGCAGTTCTTC.

The rearrangement links TRBV27 to TRBJ2-3; possibly TRBD2 for D (6 bases). This CDR3 region has 17 residues. V was shortened by 7 bases and J by 1 base, with 21 bases between the two germline ends. Germline V gives CDR1 MNHEY, CDR2 SMNVEV (reference sequence). CDR3 sequence reads: CASIRLFIAARTDTQYF. Here the CDR3 DNA reads TGTGCCAGCATCCGACTCTTTATAGCGGCACGCACAGATACGCAGTATTTT.

Concerning this clone: The same CDR3 arises from other DNA sequences in this sample as well. The V gene is TRBV5-6, the J gene TRBJ1-1, with no clear D. V shed 3 bases and J shed 5 bases, with 8 bases lying between them. Germline values: CDR1 SGHDT, CDR2 YYEEEE. The CDR3 covers 12 residues. CDR3 protein: CASSSRVTEAFF. In DNA form, the CDR3 reads TGTGCCAGCAGCTCTAGAGTTACTGAAGCTTTCTTT.

The genes are TRBV6-4 and TRBJ1-1; 9 bases are a match to TRBD1. This CDR3 has 15 residues. The J segment lost 6 bases and the V segment lost 3 bases, leaving 8 bases of the junction unmatched. Looked up from germline, CDR1 is MRHNA and CDR2 is SNTAGT. The CDR3: CASSEEDRGSPEAFF. The CDR3 DNA follows: TGTGCCAGCAGTGAGGAGGACAGGGGATCCCCTGAAGCTTTCTTT.

The rearrangement uses TRBV19 and TRBJ1-1; tentative D call: TRBD1 (6 bases). The CDR3 consists of 15 residues. The ends were cut back, 1 base at V and 4 bases at J, with 13 bases in the middle. Germline loops: CDR1 LNHDA, CDR2 SQIVND (reference sequence). CDR3 amino acids: CASSIGGQGSTEAFF. CDR3 sequence (DNA): TGTGCCAGTAGTATAGGTGGGCAGGGGAGCACTGAAGCTTTCTTT.

The chain carries TRBV19 and TRBJ2-7; 9 bases match TRBD2. The CDR3 has 16 residues. J gave up 3 bases and V 4 bases, and 10 bases lay outside the gene matches. Germline V gene sequence: CDR1 LNHDA, CDR2 SQIVND (reference sequence). The CDR3 sequence is CASSKEIAGDHYEQYF. In nucleotides, the CDR3 is TGTGCCAGTAGTAAAGAAATAGCGGGGGATCACTACGAGCAGTACTTC.

This clone was counted once. The chain is built from TRBV5-1 and TRBJ1-3; TRBD1 might be the D (6 bases). The CDR3 length is 13 residues. Between the trimmed V and J ends, which lost 4 bases and 10 bases, there was a span of 15 bases. Germline V gene sequence: CDR1 SGHRS, CDR2 YFSETQ. This CDR3 reads CASSVTGTGTIYF. The DNA for the CDR3 is TGCGCCAGCAGCGTAACCGGAACAGGGACCATATATTTT.

Only one count was recorded for this clone. The rearrangement joins TRBV5-1 to TRBJ2-3; 10 nucleotides line up with TRBD2. The CDR3 totals 15 residues. Germline trimming cut 4 bases from V and 5 bases from J; bases unmatched to any gene: 7. CDR1 and CDR2 (germline): SGHRS, YFSETQ. CDR3 region: CASSRAGGLGDTQYF. The CDR3 DNA reads as TGCGCCAGCAGCCGAGCGGGGGGGCTTGGAGATACGCAGTATTTT.

This clone was counted between two and nine times. The CDR3 spells CASSVTPSGTYEQYF. The CDR3, as DNA: TGTGCCAGCAGCGTGACCCCTTCAGGGACCTACGAGCAGTACTTC. The genes are TRBV9 and TRBJ2-7; a weak D match, TRBD1 (5 bases). Trimming removed 2 bases from V and 2 bases from J, with 14 bases in between. Germline CDR1 reads SGDLS; CDR2 reads YYNGEE. CDR3 length equals 15 residues. Based on the CDR3 plus reference TRBV9 and TRBJ2-7, the full variable domain is DSGVTQTPKHLITATGQRVTLRCSPRSGDLSVYWYQQSLDQGLQFLIQYYNGEERAKGNILERFSAQQFPDLHSELNLSSLELGDSALYFCASSVTPSGTYEQYFGPGTRLTVT.